The rows below give T cell receptor beta chains drawn from one sample of a study of T cell responses to AZD1222 COVID-19 vaccine. Profiling relied on immunoSEQ multiplex PCR, and the TCRdb table lists in-frame clones only, not all of them. This table holds some 81,000 clones, over 75% found once. The starting material was peripheral blood, obtained 28 days after the second AZD1222 dose. The source is an adult who received the AZD1222 COVID-19 vaccine. Both conserved end residues are part of each CDR3. The D gene is left open where the match is weak. A clone size is listed for some rows: how often the clone was seen (once, few, many), or a class if it is expanded.

length,D,J,V,size,DNA,CDR3
15,NA,TRBJ1-5,TRBV2,NA,TGTGCCAGCAGTGAGATAGGGGCTCGGTTTCAGCCCCAGCATTTT,CASSEIGARFQPQHF
13,TRBD1,TRBJ2-7,TRBV11-3,NA,TGTGCCAGCAGCCGGACAGGGTCCTACGAGCAGTACTTC,CASSRTGSYEQYF
14,NA,TRBJ1-4,TRBV29-1,NA,TGCAGCGTTGAGGTTGGTTTCGGAAAGGAAAAACTGTTTTTT,CSVEVGFGKEKLFF
15,NA,TRBJ1-2,TRBV28,NA,TGTGCCAGCAGTTTAGGTACAGCCTGGCAGCATGGCTACACCTTC,CASSLGTAWQHGYTF
15,NA,TRBJ2-7,TRBV28,NA,TGTGCCAGCACTCATAGGGGGGCAGGGGGATACGAGCAGTACTTC,CASTHRGAGGYEQYF
16,TRBD2,TRBJ2-3,TRBV7-6,NA,TGTGCCAGCAGCTTCTTTAGCGGGACTGGCACAGATACGCAGTATTTT,CASSFFSGTGTDTQYF
14,TRBD1,TRBJ1-4,TRBV19,NA,TGTGCCAGTAGGCCGGGGACAGTCTCTGAAAAACTGTTTTTT,CASRPGTVSEKLFF
14,NA,TRBJ1-2,TRBV6-5,NA,TGTGCCAGCAGCAAGGACCGAGGCCGGGGTGGCTACACCTTC,CASSKDRGRGGYTF
16,NA,TRBJ2-5,TRBV7-2,NA,TGTGCCAGCAGCTCACGCATAGGAGGGTCGCGAGAGACCCAGTACTTC,CASSSRIGGSRETQYF
14,NA,TRBJ1-2,TRBV24-1,NA,TGTGCCACCAGCGGCCAAGGGCGGAACTATGGCTACACCTTC,CATSGQGRNYGYTF
14,NA,TRBJ1-1,TRBV6-5,NA,TGTGCCAGCGTTAAGGACGGGGGGCCCACTGAAGCTTTCTTT,CASVKDGGPTEAFF
13,NA,TRBJ1-1,TRBV6-5,NA,TGTGCCAGCAGTCTCCAGGGGTACACTGAAGCTTTCTTT,CASSLQGYTEAFF
14,NA,TRBJ1-2,TRBV7-9,NA,TGTGCCAGCAGCTTAGCGCTCGCGGCGGAAGGCTACACCTTC,CASSLALAAEGYTF
14,TRBD2,TRBJ2-1,TRBV7-3,NA,TGTGCCAGCAGCTCGGGACTAGCGATGGGTGAGCAGTTCTTC,CASSSGLAMGEQFF
14,NA,TRBJ1-6,TRBV2,NA,TGTGCCAGCAGGGTGGGGCCCAATAATTCACCCCTCCACTTT,CASRVGPNNSPLHF
16,NA,TRBJ1-3,TRBV7-8,NA,TGTGCCAGCAGCTTAAAAGGCACCCTCGTGGGAAACACCATATATTTT,CASSLKGTLVGNTIYF
14,TRBD2,TRBJ2-1,TRBV7-2,once,TGTGCCAGCAGCCTACAGACTAGCGTCAATGAGCAGTTCTTC,CASSLQTSVNEQFF
14,TRBD2,TRBJ2-3,TRBV19,NA,TGTGCCAGTAGGACTAGCGATTCGGGAGATACGCAGTATTTT,CASRTSDSGDTQYF
14,NA,TRBJ1-1,TRBV5-3,NA,TGTGCCAGAAGCTTGGCCACAGAGAACACTGAAGCTTTCTTT,CARSLATENTEAFF
13,NA,TRBJ1-1,TRBV12-3/TRBV12-4,NA,TGTGCCAGCAGTATTGGACCGTTCGATGAAGCTTTCTTT,CASSIGPFDEAFF
16,NA,TRBJ1-4,TRBV9,NA,TGTGCCAGCAGCAACAATGTTGGCAGGGAAGGGGCAAAACTGTTTTTT,CASSNNVGREGAKLFF
16,TRBD2,TRBJ2-5,TRBV11-2,NA,TGTGCCAGCAGCAGAGGACTAGCGGGGGGCTGGGAGACCCAGTACTTC,CASSRGLAGGWETQYF
15,TRBD2,TRBJ2-1,TRBV29-1,NA,TGCAGCGCGAAAACTAGCGGGGGGACACACAATGAGCAGTTCTTC,CSAKTSGGTHNEQFF
16,NA,TRBJ1-1,TRBV6-5,NA,TGTGCCAGCAGTTACGGGCAGGGGTACATGAACACTGAAGCTTTCTTT,CASSYGQGYMNTEAFF